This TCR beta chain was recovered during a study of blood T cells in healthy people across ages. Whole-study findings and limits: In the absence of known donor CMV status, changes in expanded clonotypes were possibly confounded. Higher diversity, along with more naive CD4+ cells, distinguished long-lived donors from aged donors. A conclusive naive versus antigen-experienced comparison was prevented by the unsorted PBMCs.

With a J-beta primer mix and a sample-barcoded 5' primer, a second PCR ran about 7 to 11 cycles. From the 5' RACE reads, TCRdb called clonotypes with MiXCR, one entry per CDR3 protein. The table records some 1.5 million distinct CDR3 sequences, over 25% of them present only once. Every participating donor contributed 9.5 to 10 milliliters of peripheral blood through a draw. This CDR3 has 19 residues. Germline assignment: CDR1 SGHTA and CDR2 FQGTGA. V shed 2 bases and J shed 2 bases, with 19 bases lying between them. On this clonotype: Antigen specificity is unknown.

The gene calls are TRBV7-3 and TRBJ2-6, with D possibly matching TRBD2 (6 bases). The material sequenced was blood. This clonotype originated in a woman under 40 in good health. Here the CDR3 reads CASSLYGGTAQPGANVLTF. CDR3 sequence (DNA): TGTGCCAGCAGCTTATATGGGGGGACTGCCCAACCTGGGGCCAACGTCCTGACTTTC.